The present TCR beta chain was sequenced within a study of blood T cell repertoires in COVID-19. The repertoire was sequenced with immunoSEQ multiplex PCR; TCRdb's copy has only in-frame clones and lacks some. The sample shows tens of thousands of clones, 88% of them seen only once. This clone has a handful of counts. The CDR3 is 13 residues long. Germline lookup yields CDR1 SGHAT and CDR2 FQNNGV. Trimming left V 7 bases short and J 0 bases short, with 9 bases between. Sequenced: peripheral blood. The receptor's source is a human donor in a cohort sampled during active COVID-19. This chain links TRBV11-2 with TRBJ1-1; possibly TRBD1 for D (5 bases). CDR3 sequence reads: CASKQEMNTEAFF. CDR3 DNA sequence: TGTGCCAGCAAACAGGAAATGAACACTGAAGCTTTCTTT.